These T cell receptor beta chains were read from a single sample in a study of blood T cell repertoires in COVID-19. Measured with immunoSEQ multiplex PCR; TCRdb has only the in-frame clones, and not every one. Of about 59,000 clones in the sample, 73% were seen once. Sequenced: peripheral blood. Receptors were obtained from a woman between 65 and 79 years old with acute or convalescent COVID-19. Both conserved end residues are part of each CDR3. A D gene is named only where the DNA matches it firmly. Expanded clones are given a class, and other clones once, few, many or no size at all.

>TRBD1|NA|TRBV5-4|TRBJ2-5
CASSSPGTAQETQYF
TGTGCCAGCAGCTCCCCCGGGACAGCTCAAGAGACCCAGTACTTC
>NA|few|TRBV7-9|TRBJ1-2
CASSLSSAAGYTF
TGTGCCAGCAGCTTAAGTAGCGCTGCTGGCTACACCTTC
>NA|NA|TRBV13|TRBJ2-5
CASSLPPKRETQYF
TGTGCCAGCAGCTTACCCCCGAAGAGGGAGACCCAGTACTTC
>NA|NA|TRBV29-1|TRBJ1-5
CSVEVDSDQPQHF
TGCAGCGTTGAAGTGGACAGTGATCAGCCCCAGCATTTT
>TRBD2|few|TRBV19|TRBJ2-1
CASSMAREGEQFF
TGTGCCAGTAGTATGGCCAGGGAGGGTGAGCAGTTCTTC
>NA|NA|TRBV11-1|TRBJ2-2
CASSLFAQNTGELFF
TGTGCCAGCAGCTTATTCGCACAGAACACCGGGGAGCTGTTTTTT
>NA|NA|TRBV20-1|TRBJ2-7
CSARTPYEQYF
TGCAGTGCTAGAACTCCTTACGAGCAGTACTTC
>TRBD1|NA|TRBV19|TRBJ1-2
CASSRRQGLDGYTF
TGTGCCAGTAGCCGTCGACAGGGATTAGATGGCTACACCTTC
>NA|NA|TRBV29-1|TRBJ1-2
CSGWAGDYGYTF
TGCAGCGGTTGGGCAGGTGACTATGGCTACACCTTC
>NA|NA|TRBV24-1|TRBJ1-1
CATSTGRTEAFF
TGTGCCACCAGTACGGGGAGAACTGAAGCTTTCTTT
>NA|NA|TRBV3-1/TRBV3-2|TRBJ1-1
CASSPLGTGGTFF
TGTGCCAGCAGCCCTTTAGGGACCGGGGGAACTTTCTTT
>TRBD2|NA|TRBV5-1|TRBJ2-5
CASSLDQRGYGETQYF
TGCGCCAGCAGCTTGGACCAGCGGGGGTACGGAGAGACCCAGTACTTC
>NA|NA|TRBV5-4|TRBJ1-5
CASSMGGGSGSNQPQHF
TGTGCCAGCAGCATGGGTGGGGGCTCCGGTAGCAATCAGCCCCAGCATTTT
>NA|few|TRBV3-1/TRBV3-2|TRBJ1-6
CASSPSGGGGNSPLHF
TGTGCCAGCAGCCCGTCGGGTGGGGGAGGCAATTCACCCCTCCACTTT
>NA|NA|TRBV27|TRBJ1-1
CASSPLIQALAFF
TGTGCCAGCAGCCCCCTAATTCAGGCTTTGGCTTTCTTT
>NA|NA|TRBV12-5|TRBJ1-2
CASGLVDRVDGYTF
TGTGCTAGTGGTTTGGTGGACAGAGTGGATGGCTACACCTTC
>NA|few|TRBV11-2|TRBJ2-1
CASSLDYEQFF
TGTGCCAGCAGCTTAGACTATGAGCAGTTCTTC
>TRBD2|NA|TRBV14|TRBJ2-2
CASSPLGLAGRTGELFF
TGTGCCAGCAGCCCCCTCGGACTAGCGGGGCGAACCGGGGAGCTGTTTTTT
>TRBD1|NA|TRBV5-1|TRBJ1-4
CASSLGDREEEKLFF
TGCGCCAGCAGCTTGGGCGACAGGGAGGAGGAAAAACTGTTTTTT
>TRBD1|NA|TRBV19|TRBJ2-3
CATLDGKGAGTDTQYF
TGTGCCACCCTCGACGGAAAGGGGGCCGGGACAGATACGCAGTATTTT
>NA|NA|TRBV5-1|TRBJ1-2
CASSLDSFGYGYTF
TGCGCCAGCAGCTTGGACAGCTTTGGCTATGGCTACACCTTC
>NA|once|TRBV18|TRBJ1-3
CASSPRGNSGNTIYF
TGTGCCAGCTCACCTAGGGGCAACTCTGGAAACACCATATATTTT
>NA|NA|TRBV19|TRBJ2-2
CASSTTVTGELFF
TGTGCCAGTAGTACCACGGTGACCGGGGAGCTGTTTTTT